This TCR beta chain was profiled in a study of cytomegalovirus exposure and HLA in healthy donors. Of note for this clone: The antigen remains unidentified. The junction shows a germline mismatch at one end, possibly a read error.

Germline CDR1 MGHDK, CDR2 SYGVNS. This CDR3 is 18 amino acids long. Study results and caveats: Sequencing likely produced, as an artifact, a cluster of highly shared sequence variants. Later analysis demonstrated an association between a missense DCLRE1C variant and TCR beta V- and J-gene trimming.

Amplification used 60 Vbeta primers and 13 Jbeta primers. TCRdb's table, derived via immunoSEQ multiplex PCR, lists solely in-frame clones and lacks some. In the table there are about 110,000 clones, over 60% of which are singletons. The clonotype comes from a man aged 25-40 years in good health and CMV-seropositive. The sequenced sample consisted of PBMCs. The chain has TRBV25-1 and TRBJ2-7; tentatively, D is TRBD1 (6 bases). The chain's CDR3 is CVSSGFRPYDRNTYEQYF. The DNA for the CDR3 is TGTGTCAGCAGTGGGTTTCGTCCCTACGACAGGAACACCTACGAGCAGTACTTC.